This TCR beta chain was found in a study of spatial heterogeneity in lung cancer (dated by TCRdb to between 2019 and 2020). About the study as a whole: More beta-chain than alpha-chain transcripts were consistently detected, likely reflecting higher beta-chain transcript abundance. TCR repertoire features were related to nonsynonymous mutation counts determined by whole-exome sequencing of tumor tissue. In the raw uncorrected reads, each unique combination of TCR and UMI appeared more than ten times on average. Both alpha and beta chains were TCR-sequenced in around 230 tumor regions, roughly 70 matched nontumor lung samples and roughly 50 PBMC samples obtained at surgery. In non-small cell lung cancer, the study made a quantitative comparison of TCR alpha and beta repertoires among multiple tumor regions, matched nontumor lung and blood. General conclusions and limits of the study: Confirming at a functional level the hypothesis that regional TCRs recognize regional mutations was considered to require additional single-cell paired TCR alpha and beta sequencing. Ubiquitous expanded tumor TCRs showed up in blood more often at tumor resection than at routine follow-up.

The CDR3 contains 13 residues, cysteine and phenylalanine counted. Solely the CDR3 DNA is kept, with 39 bases framed from the first base. The germline ends are 10 bases apart after V is trimmed by 5 bases and J by 5 bases. According to the germline V gene (reference sequence), CDR1 reads DFQATT and CDR2 reads SNEGSKA. The library was produced with 5' RACE. The instrument was a NextSeq 500. To allow correction of PCR and sequencing errors, the TCR library protocol tagged every TCR cDNA molecule with a unique molecular identifier. As for how the authors treated the data: TCR identification, UMI-based error correction and CDR3 extraction were all carried out with Decombinator tools. TCRs above a frequency of 2 per 1,000, corresponding to the top 1% of the tumor frequency distribution, were defined as expanded. Rényi diversity was computed with the R vegan package after subsampling each repertoire 100 times to 5,000 TCRs. CDR3 similarity networks were built from amino acid triplet string-kernel similarity, with CDR3s being connected when pairwise similarity was above 0.82. TCRdb ran its own pipeline on the public reads, namely fastp trimming at Q25 and MiXCR clone calling, and kept in-frame beta chains. Rows with a matching CDR3 protein are joined into one entry that keeps the most common DNA and genes. The V and J calls reflect TCRdb's pipeline rather than the authors' work. Across this sample there are under 80,000 distinct CDR3 sequences, with about 6.6% seen only once. 14% to 15% of the sample goes to the ten largest clones.

This clonotype was seen at least ten times. The antigen it recognizes is unknown. Base qualities are not recorded, but no much larger clone differs from it by a single base. The label giving this sample's time point can be read as: sample taken at primary tumor resection. The donors were 70 or so patients from the lung TRACERx cohort who had early-stage, untreated non-small cell lung cancer. Without any cell sorting, TCR sequencing was performed on whole RNA extracted either from tumor and nontumor lung tissue or from cryopreserved PBMC samples. Only patients for whom sufficient RNA was available from at least two tumor regions were selected for TCR sequencing.

The source material was PBMCs, sampled at surgery. The V and J genes are TRBV20-1 and TRBJ1-6; the D gene remains uncertain. The TCR originated in a female donor with early-stage non-small cell lung cancer. The bases read TGCAGTGCTTCGATTGGGGATAATTCACCCCTCCACTTT. This encodes CSASIGDNSPLHF.